A selection of T cell receptor beta chains follows, all from one sample in a study of shared clonotypes between healthy human individuals. Assay: immunoSEQ multiplex PCR; the TCRdb copy retains only in-frame clones and omits some. In the table there are millions of clones, 80% to 95% of which are singletons. The sequencing input was naive CD4+ T cells from PBMCs. The source is a man younger than 35 in good health. Some clones in this sample may be carry-over from other donors' samples. Both conserved end residues are part of each CDR3. The D gene is left open where the match is weak. Rows give clone size only sometimes, using once, few, many, or a class for an expanded clone.

J: TRBJ1-4
V: TRBV7-9
size: once
D: -
DNA: TGTGCCAGCAGCTTTCAGGGTGGGACTAATGAAAAACTGTTTTTT
CDR3: CASSFQGGTNEKLFF

J: TRBJ2-1
V: TRBV19
size: -
D: -
DNA: TGTGCCAGTAGACCCCCTCCCCGGGACGCACCCTACAATGAGCAGTTCTTC
CDR3: CASRPPPRDAPYNEQFF

J: TRBJ2-3
V: TRBV5-1
size: -
D: -
DNA: TGCGCCAGCAGCTTGGCCTTCAGGAACACAGATACGCAGTATTTT
CDR3: CASSLAFRNTDTQYF

J: TRBJ2-7
V: TRBV7-6
size: -
D: -
DNA: TGTGCCAGCAGCTTGGGGGGACTCTACGAGCAGTACTTC
CDR3: CASSLGGLYEQYF

J: TRBJ1-1
V: TRBV19
size: few
D: -
DNA: TGTGCCAGTAGTATTTCAGGTGGAGACTCAATGGCTTTCTTT
CDR3: CASSISGGDSMAFF

J: TRBJ2-7
V: TRBV6-6
size: -
D: -
DNA: TGTGCCAGCAGTTACTCAGGGAACTCCTACGAGCAGTACTTC
CDR3: CASSYSGNSYEQYF

J: TRBJ2-7
V: TRBV6-5
size: -
D: -
DNA: TGTGCCAGCAGTTTACAGGGCTATCCCTACGAGCAGTACTTC
CDR3: CASSLQGYPYEQYF

J: TRBJ2-5
V: TRBV7-2
size: -
D: -
DNA: TGTGCCAGCAGCTTAGGTTTGGTGGGACAAGAGACCCAGTACTTC
CDR3: CASSLGLVGQETQYF

J: TRBJ2-5
V: TRBV5-1
size: -
D: -
DNA: TGCGCCAGCAGGGAACAGGGCCCCGCGGAGACCCAGTACTTC
CDR3: CASREQGPAETQYF

J: TRBJ2-7
V: TRBV18
size: -
D: -
DNA: TGTGCCAGCTCACCTGACAGGAGCTCCTACGAGCAGTACTTC
CDR3: CASSPDRSSYEQYF

J: TRBJ2-1
V: TRBV29-1
size: -
D: TRBD2
DNA: TGCAGCGGTACGCTAGCGGAGGAGCAGTTCTTC
CDR3: CSGTLAEEQFF

J: TRBJ1-1
V: TRBV10-3
size: -
D: TRBD1
DNA: TGTGCCATCAGTGAGTCGGGGACAGTTCGTAAAGCTTTCTTT
CDR3: CAISESGTVRKAFF

J: TRBJ2-3
V: TRBV15
size: -
D: -
DNA: TGTGCCACCAGCAGTACTCGGTACACAGATACGCAGTATTTT
CDR3: CATSSTRYTDTQYF

J: TRBJ1-5
V: TRBV30
size: once
D: -
DNA: TGTGCCTGGAGCCGGGACAACAATCAGCCCCAGCATTTT
CDR3: CAWSRDNNQPQHF

J: TRBJ2-5
V: TRBV7-2
size: -
D: -
DNA: TGTGCCAGCAGCTTAGGAACTCACCAAGAGACCCAGTACTTC
CDR3: CASSLGTHQETQYF

J: TRBJ1-2
V: TRBV5-1
size: -
D: -
DNA: TGCGCCAGCAGCTCCGGAGGGTGGGGCTACACCTTC
CDR3: CASSSGGWGYTF

J: TRBJ1-5
V: TRBV5-1
size: -
D: TRBD1
DNA: TGCGCCAGCAGCCCCTCGACAGGGTCCGGTCAGCCCCAGCATTTT
CDR3: CASSPSTGSGQPQHF

J: TRBJ2-6
V: TRBV5-1
size: -
D: -
DNA: TGCGCCAGCAGCTTGGTGGGCAGGGCTGGGGCCAACGTCCTGACTTTC
CDR3: CASSLVGRAGANVLTF

J: TRBJ2-2
V: TRBV5-6
size: -
D: TRBD2
DNA: TGTGCCAGCAGCTACGGCGGGACTAGCTACCTCCCCGGGGAGCTGTTTTTT
CDR3: CASSYGGTSYLPGELFF